A selection of T cell receptor beta chains follows, all from one sample in a study of T cells in localized non-small cell lung cancer. Measured with immunoSEQ multiplex PCR; TCRdb has only the in-frame clones, and not every one. Found here are roughly 35,000 clones, roughly 92% of them singletons; the top ten hold more than 5.5%. Specimen: peripheral blood, collected before any cancer treatment. The receptors derive from a female donor over 55 with stage I lung adenocarcinoma. Both conserved end residues are part of each CDR3. D genes are given only for firm matches. Clone size appears in some rows only: once, few, many, or a class for an expanded clone.

abundance,d_gene,j_gene,v_gene,CDR3aa,CDR3nt
.,.,TRBJ2-5,TRBV10-2,CASSLQETQYF,TGCGCCAGCAGTTTACAAGAGACCCAGTACTTC
.,TRBD2,TRBJ2-5,TRBV28,CASSFLRGGQIQETQYF,TGTGCCAGCAGTTTTCTTCGGGGGGGCCAGATTCAAGAGACCCAGTACTTC
.,TRBD1,TRBJ2-1,TRBV5-1,CASSLALTGGIGNEQFF,TGCGCCAGCAGCTTGGCCCTGACAGGGGGAATCGGCAATGAGCAGTTCTTC
.,.,TRBJ1-1,TRBV2,CASSWGSFSGRNTEAFF,TGTGCCAGCAGTTGGGGTTCTTTTTCGGGGAGGAACACTGAAGCTTTCTTT
once,TRBD2,TRBJ2-1,TRBV18,CASSPGLAGLGSYNEQFF,TGTGCCAGCTCACCGGGACTAGCGGGCCTTGGCTCCTACAATGAGCAGTTCTTC
.,TRBD1,TRBJ2-1,TRBV11-2,CASSRTLGDRGYEQFF,TGTGCCAGCAGCCGAACCTTGGGGGACAGGGGTTATGAGCAGTTCTTC
once,.,TRBJ2-1,TRBV27,CASSLSKQPYYNEQFF,TGTGCCAGCAGTTTATCGAAGCAGCCTTATTACAATGAGCAGTTCTTC
.,TRBD1,TRBJ2-7,TRBV14,CASSQGTGSYEQYF,TGTGCCAGCAGCCAAGGGACAGGATCCTACGAGCAGTACTTC
.,.,TRBJ2-3,TRBV5-4,CASSLARRDIPPPDTQYF,TGTGCCAGCAGCTTAGCCCGCCGGGACATCCCCCCGCCGGATACGCAGTATTTT
.,TRBD1,TRBJ2-2,TRBV19,CASSIHRGTGELFF,TGTGCCAGTAGTATACACAGGGGGACCGGGGAGCTGTTTTTT
.,.,TRBJ1-5,TRBV2,CASTGVMEPQHF,TGTGCCAGCACGGGTGTAATGGAGCCCCAGCATTTT
.,TRBD2,TRBJ2-1,TRBV11-2,CASSFPRGSLLAGGHEQFF,TGTGCCAGCAGCTTCCCCAGGGGGTCCCTTTTAGCGGGGGGTCATGAGCAGTTCTTC
once,.,TRBJ2-7,TRBV6-6,CASSQQGSYEQYF,TGTGCCAGCAGCCAACAGGGCTCCTACGAGCAGTACTTC
.,.,TRBJ2-7,TRBV19,CASSIVGRPSSYEQYF,TGTGCCAGTAGTATAGTCGGCAGACCCAGCTCCTACGAGCAGTACTTC
once,.,TRBJ2-2,TRBV11-3,CASSLDEVTGELFF,TGTGCCAGCAGCTTAGATGAAGTAACCGGGGAGCTGTTTTTT
.,.,TRBJ1-2,TRBV5-4,CASSWDTNYGYTF,TGTGCCAGCAGCTGGGACACGAACTATGGCTACACCTTC
.,.,TRBJ1-1,TRBV7-9,CASSLEGWATEAFF,TGTGCCAGCAGCCTCGAGGGTTGGGCCACTGAAGCTTTCTTT
once,.,TRBJ1-3,TRBV19,CASSIGLAGNTIYF,TGTGCCAGTAGTATTGGGTTGGCAGGAAACACCATATATTTT
.,.,TRBJ1-5,TRBV6-5,CASSYGGNQPQHF,TGTGCCAGCAGTTACGGCGGGAATCAGCCCCAGCATTTT
.,.,TRBJ2-5,TRBV27,CASSLSWAGNRETQYF,TGTGCCAGCAGTTTATCTTGGGCGGGGAACAGAGAGACCCAGTACTTC
.,TRBD1,TRBJ1-5,TRBV19,CASSTTGTGGNQPQHF,TGTGCCAGTAGTACTACCGGGACAGGGGGGAATCAGCCCCAGCATTTT
.,TRBD1,TRBJ1-2,TRBV15,CATSRDQRQGKDYGYTF,TGTGCCACCAGCAGAGATCAGAGACAGGGCAAAGACTATGGCTACACCTTC
.,.,TRBJ1-6,TRBV28,CASSLLQGSGSPLHF,TGTGCCAGCAGTTTATTACAGGGAAGTGGTTCACCCCTCCACTTT
.,TRBD2,TRBJ2-5,TRBV11-2,CASSLERGTYQETQYF,TGTGCCAGCAGCTTAGAGCGGGGGACCTACCAAGAGACCCAGTACTTC
.,.,TRBJ1-2,TRBV6-1,CASSEYEGLGIYGYTF,TGTGCCAGCAGTGAATACGAAGGGTTGGGTATCTATGGCTACACCTTC
.,.,TRBJ2-3,TRBV5-5,CASSSAYQRDTQYF,TGTGCCAGCAGCTCGGCCTATCAAAGGGATACGCAGTATTTT
.,TRBD1,TRBJ1-4,TRBV5-1,CASSSSSGGLGEKLFF,TGCGCCAGCAGCTCCTCCTCAGGGGGCCTAGGCGAAAAACTGTTTTTT
.,TRBD2,TRBJ2-5,TRBV9,CASSPRLGLAGKETQYF,TGTGCCAGCAGCCCCCGCCTGGGACTAGCGGGTAAAGAGACCCAGTACTTC
.,.,TRBJ1-2,TRBV14,CASSPWGGLYGYTF,TGTGCCAGCAGCCCTTGGGGCGGCCTCTATGGCTACACCTTC
.,.,TRBJ1-4,TRBV18,CASSPTGAGAGEKLFF,TGTGCCAGCTCCCCGACGGGAGCTGGGGCCGGGGAAAAACTGTTTTTT
few,TRBD1,TRBJ1-1,TRBV12-5,CASGLIRLRDRAVGTEAFF,TGTGCTAGTGGTTTGATTCGCCTCCGGGACAGGGCAGTAGGAACTGAAGCTTTCTTT
.,.,TRBJ1-4,TRBV9,CASSVATNEKLFF,TGTGCCAGCAGCGTAGCAACTAATGAAAAACTGTTTTTT
.,TRBD1,TRBJ1-6,TRBV10-3,CAISETGGQNSPLHF,TGTGCCATCAGTGAGACAGGGGGCCAGAATTCACCCCTCCACTTT
.,TRBD1,TRBJ2-1,TRBV2,CASSERQGGYNEQFF,TGTGCCAGCAGTGAACGACAGGGGGGCTACAATGAGCAGTTCTTC
.,TRBD2,TRBJ2-2,TRBV5-6,CASSRAGGRHGELFF,TGTGCCAGCAGCAGAGCGGGGGGGCGTCACGGGGAGCTGTTTTTT
.,.,TRBJ1-2,TRBV28,CASRGTNYGYTF,TGTGCCAGCAGAGGGACTAACTATGGCTACACCTTC
few,.,TRBJ2-1,TRBV9,CASSVGTLHEQFF,TGTGCCAGCAGCGTAGGGACACTACATGAGCAGTTCTTC
.,.,TRBJ1-1,TRBV5-6,CASSLRRILNTEAFF,TGTGCCAGCAGCCTCAGACGGATACTGAACACTGAAGCTTTCTTT
once,.,TRBJ1-6,TRBV27,CASKLFGSLSSYNSPLHF,TGTGCCAGCAAATTATTCGGATCGCTTAGCTCCTATAATTCACCCCTCCACTTT
.,.,TRBJ2-2,TRBV5-6,CASSLYPNTGELFF,TGTGCCAGCAGCTTGTATCCGAACACCGGGGAGCTGTTTTTT
.,TRBD1,TRBJ1-1,TRBV6-5,CASSRQGKGYTEAFF,TGTGCCAGCAGTCGACAGGGGAAAGGGTACACTGAAGCTTTCTTT
.,TRBD1,TRBJ1-5,TRBV5-1,CASSFETGGGQPQHF,TGCGCCAGCAGCTTCGAGACAGGGGGCGGTCAGCCCCAGCATTTT
.,.,TRBJ2-7,TRBV4-1,CASSQGQAYEQYF,TGCGCCAGCAGCCAAGGACAGGCCTACGAGCAGTACTTC
once,.,TRBJ1-5,TRBV2,CASSVQGSGNQPQHF,TGTGCCAGCAGTGTTCAGGGTAGTGGCAATCAGCCCCAGCATTTT
.,.,TRBJ1-1,TRBV29-1,CSGVGGTEAFF,TGCAGCGGGGTCGGGGGCACTGAAGCTTTCTTT
.,.,TRBJ1-4,TRBV6-5,CASSGLATNEKLFF,TGTGCCAGCAGTGGCCTTGCGACTAATGAAAAACTGTTTTTT
.,.,TRBJ2-5,TRBV29-1,CSAQAGNQETQYF,TGCAGCGCCCAGGCAGGGAACCAAGAGACCCAGTACTTC
.,.,TRBJ1-1,TRBV2,CASSETTWAFF,TGTGCCAGCAGTGAGACGACATGGGCTTTCTTT
.,.,TRBJ1-2,TRBV7-9,CASSLGGLRLSDYGYTF,TGTGCCAGCAGCTTAGGTGGGCTCCGCCTCTCTGACTATGGCTACACCTTC
once,.,TRBJ1-1,TRBV6-5,CASSSRDDAFF,TGTGCCAGCAGTTCCCGGGACGACGCTTTCTTT
.,.,TRBJ1-3,TRBV28,CASSPNDRPGNTIYF,TGTGCCAGCAGTCCCAACGACAGGCCTGGAAACACCATATATTTT
.,.,TRBJ1-2,TRBV7-9,CASSPDSQWGYGYTF,TGTGCCAGCAGCCCGGACAGCCAGTGGGGCTATGGCTACACCTTC
.,.,TRBJ2-7,TRBV2,CASSLISASSYEQYF,TGTGCCAGCAGTCTAATCTCGGCAAGCTCCTACGAGCAGTACTTC
.,TRBD1,TRBJ2-5,TRBV7-2,CASSSGQGTETQYF,TGTGCCAGCAGCTCGGGACAGGGGACGGAGACCCAGTACTTC
.,.,TRBJ1-2,TRBV5-1,CASSLAMGEINYGYTF,TGCGCCAGCAGCTTGGCCATGGGCGAAATTAACTATGGCTACACCTTC
.,.,TRBJ1-5,TRBV27,CASSLSRVEPQHF,TGTGCCAGCAGTTTATCGCGGGTGGAGCCCCAGCATTTT
.,TRBD1,TRBJ2-5,TRBV5-4,CASSSPTGKGTQYF,TGTGCCAGCAGCTCCCCGACAGGGAAGGGGACCCAGTACTTC
.,.,TRBJ2-2,TRBV18,CASSPPNTGELFF,TGTGCCAGCTCACCACCTAACACCGGGGAGCTGTTTTTT
.,TRBD1,TRBJ1-4,TRBV6-6,CASSSTGQGVREKLFF,TGTGCCAGCAGCTCCACCGGACAGGGGGTGAGAGAAAAACTGTTTTTT